This entry lists 13 T cell receptor beta chains sequenced from one sample in a study of identical twins. TCRdb analysed the 5' RACE reads with MiXCR anew, one entry per CDR3 protein. The data contain 1.5 million to 2 million distinct CDR3 sequences, 32% of them singletons. Sequences were obtained from cord blood. Source of these receptors: a newborn girl in good health.

A few counts support this clonotype. The genes are TRBV27 and TRBJ2-6, with D perhaps being TRBD1 or TRBD2 (6 bases each). This CDR3 is 16 amino acids long. Trimming took 7 bases from V and 4 from J, leaving 17 bases between them. Looked up from germline, CDR1 is MNHEY and CDR2 is SMNVEV (reference sequence). CDR3 amino acids: CASTLQGGFGANVLTF. The CDR3 region has the DNA TGTGCCAGCACCCTCCAAGGGGGGTTCGGGGCCAACGTCCTGACTTTC.

This clonotype was seen only a few times. V and J are TRBV6-1 and TRBJ2-3; no clear D gene. Germline CDR1 is MNHNS and CDR2 is SASEGT. V shed 0 bases and J shed 2 bases, with 6 bases lying between them. This CDR3 comprises 14 residues. DNA of the CDR3: TGTGCCAGCAGTGAAGCGCACTTCACAGATACGCAGTATTTT. Translation gives CASSEAHFTDTQYF.

This clonotype was counted ten times or more. The chain is built from TRBV4-2 and TRBJ2-5; tentative D call: TRBD1 (6 bases). V dropped 1 base and J dropped 1 base, with 10 bases sitting between them. Per germline, CDR1 LGHNA and CDR2 YNFKEQ. CDR3 length: 15 amino acids. CDR3 nucleotides: TGTGCCAGCAGCCAAGCGGGACATAGCCAAGAGACCCAGTACTTC. Translation gives CASSQAGHSQETQYF.

The chain is built from TRBV11-2 and TRBJ2-7; D might be TRBD1 (5 bases). This CDR3 has 12 residues. CDR1 is SGHAT and CDR2 is FQNNGV in the germline V gene. Deletions cut 6 bases from V and 7 bases from J, with 13 bases between. CDR3 sequence reads: CASRHQTVEQYF. The DNA for the CDR3 is TGTGCCAGCAGGCACCAGACAGTTGAGCAGTACTTC.

This clonotype has just a few counts. The chain joins TRBV3-1 to TRBJ1-6; no clear D. The germline V gene encodes CDR1 LGHDT and CDR2 YNNKEL (reference sequence). The CDR3 is 15 residues long. The V end was cut by 3 bases, the J end by 8 bases, with 14 bases between. The CDR3, as DNA: TGTGCCAGCAGCCAGCTCTCGGGAGGAGATTCACCCCTCCACTTT. As protein: CASSQLSGGDSPLHF.

The chain employs TRBV2 and TRBJ2-1, with TRBD2 identical over 8 bases. With 7 bases clipped from V and 5 bases from J, the junction kept 4 bases outside the gene matches. This CDR3 has 13 residues. Germline CDR1 and CDR2: SNHLY and FYNNEI. CDR3 nucleotide sequence: TGTGCCAGCAAGCGGGGGTACAACAATGAGCAGTTCTTC. This codes for CASKRGYNNEQFF. Full variable domain (rest looked up from reference TRBV2 and TRBJ2-1): EPEVTQTPSHQVTQMGQEVILRCVPISNHLYFYWYRQILGQKVEFLVSFYNNEISEKSEIFDDQFSVERPDGSNFTLKIRSTKLEDSAMYFCASKRGYNNEQFFGPGTRLTVL.

The chain combines TRBV7-9 with TRBJ2-1; TRBD2 might be the D (6 bases). The germline gives CDR1 SEHNR, CDR2 FQNEAQ (reference sequence). V lost 7 bases and J 0 bases, leaving 10 bases between the germline ends. There are 14 residues in the CDR3. CDR3 in amino acids: CASTWTTSYNEQFF. CDR3 DNA: TGTGCCAGCACCTGGACTACCTCCTACAATGAGCAGTTCTTC.

The gene calls are TRBV3-1 and TRBJ2-3, with D maybe TRBD2 (6 bases). V lost 1 base, J lost 2 bases, and 16 bases lay in between. Germline lookup yields CDR1 LGHDT and CDR2 YNNKEL (reference sequence). The CDR3 is 17 residues long. The CDR3 region is CASSQVRRGYFTDTQYF. The CDR3, as DNA: TGTGCCAGCAGCCAAGTCCGGCGGGGCTATTTCACAGATACGCAGTATTTT.

Points on this clonotype: Compared with germline, one end of the junction differs, possibly owing to a read error. The CDR3 here is CASRTTGAGGYEQYF. The CDR3, as DNA: TGTGCCAGCAGAACTACCGGGGCAGGGGGCTACGAGCAGTATTTC. The chain carries TRBV27 and TRBJ2-1, with 8 bases aligning to TRBD1. Per germline, CDR1 MNHEY and CDR2 SMNVEV (reference sequence). This CDR3 has 15 residues.

The sample holds one count of this clonotype. A junction boundary mismatches the germline segment, possibly from a read error. The V call is TRBV29-1, the J call TRBJ1-2, with TRBD1 matching over 7 bases. The CDR3 runs 17 residues. CDR1 and CDR2 from the germline V gene are SQVTM and ANQGSEA. CDR3 DNA sequence: TGCAGCGCTGAAGATCGCTCCAGGGGGTCTCCTCTATATGGCTACACCTTC. This sequence encodes CSAEDRSRGSPLYGYTF.

The table lists this clonotype with many counts. The J gene is TRBJ2-1, the V gene TRBV2; D is possibly TRBD2 (6 bases). The CDR3 extends over 14 amino acids. Looked up from germline, CDR1 is SNHLY and CDR2 is FYNNEI. Trimming removed 5 bases at V and 0 bases at J, with 8 bases between. The CDR3 region has the DNA TGTGCCAGCAGTCGGGAGAGCTCCTACAATGAGCAGTTCTTC. Protein sequence: CASSRESSYNEQFF.

The V gene is TRBV20-1, the J gene TRBJ2-7; D not certain. The length of the CDR3 is 13 residues. Germline V gene data show CDR1 as DFQATT and CDR2 as SNEGSKA (reference sequence). V lost 6 bases to trimming and J lost 0 bases, with 12 bases between them. CDR3 protein: CSAPPGPSYEQYF. In nucleotides, the CDR3 is TGCAGTGCCCCCCCCGGGCCCTCCTACGAGCAGTACTTC.

In this sample, this clonotype turned up a few times. V usage is TRBV10-3 and J usage is TRBJ2-7; D remains ambiguous. Germline CDR1 is ENHRY and CDR2 is SYGVKD. The V and J ends lost 3 bases and 5 bases respectively, with 17 bases between them. CDR3 length: 15 amino acids. CDR3 protein: CAISDTGPPADEQYF. CDR3 sequence (DNA): TGTGCCATCAGTGACACCGGCCCCCCGGCGGACGAGCAGTACTTC.